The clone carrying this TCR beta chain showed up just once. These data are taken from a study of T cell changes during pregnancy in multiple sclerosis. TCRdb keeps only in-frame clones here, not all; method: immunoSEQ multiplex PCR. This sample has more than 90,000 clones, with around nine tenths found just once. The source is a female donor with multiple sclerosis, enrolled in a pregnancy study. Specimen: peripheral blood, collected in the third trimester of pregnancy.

CDR3 amino acids: CASSLESSVGDSQYF. CDR3 bases: TGTGCCAGCAGCTTGGAGTCTAGCGTGGGGGATTCGCAGTACTTC. V gene TRBV5-4 combines with J gene TRBJ2-5; possible D gene TRBD2, 6 bases. V was clipped by 0 bases and J by 11 bases, with 20 bases between them. Germline loops: CDR1 SGHNT, CDR2 YYREEE (reference sequence). CDR3 length equals 15 residues.